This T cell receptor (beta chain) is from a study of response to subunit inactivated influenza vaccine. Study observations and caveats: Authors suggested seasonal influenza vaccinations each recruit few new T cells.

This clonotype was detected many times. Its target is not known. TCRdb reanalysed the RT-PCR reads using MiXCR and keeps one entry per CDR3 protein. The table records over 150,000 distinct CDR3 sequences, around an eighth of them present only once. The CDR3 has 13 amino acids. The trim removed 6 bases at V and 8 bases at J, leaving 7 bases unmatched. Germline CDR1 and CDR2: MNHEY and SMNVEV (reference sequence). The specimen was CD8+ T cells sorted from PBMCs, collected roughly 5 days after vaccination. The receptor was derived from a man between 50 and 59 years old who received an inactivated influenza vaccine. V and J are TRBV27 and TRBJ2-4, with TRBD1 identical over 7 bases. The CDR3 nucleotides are TGTGCCAGCAGCCAATACAGGGGTGACATTCAGTACTTC. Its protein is CASSQYRGDIQYF.